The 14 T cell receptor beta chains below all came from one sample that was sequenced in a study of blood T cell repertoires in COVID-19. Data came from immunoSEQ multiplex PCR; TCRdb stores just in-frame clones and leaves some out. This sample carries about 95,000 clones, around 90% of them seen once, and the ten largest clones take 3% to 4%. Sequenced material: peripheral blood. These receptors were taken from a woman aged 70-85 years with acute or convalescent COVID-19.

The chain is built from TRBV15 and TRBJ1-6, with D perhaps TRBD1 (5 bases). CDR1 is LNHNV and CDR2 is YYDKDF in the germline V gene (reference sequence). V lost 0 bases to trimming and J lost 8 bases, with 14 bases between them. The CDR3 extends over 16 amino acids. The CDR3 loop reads CATSRDQSGLHSPLHF. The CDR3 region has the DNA TGTGCCACCAGCAGAGATCAGTCAGGGCTCCATTCACCCCTCCACTTT.

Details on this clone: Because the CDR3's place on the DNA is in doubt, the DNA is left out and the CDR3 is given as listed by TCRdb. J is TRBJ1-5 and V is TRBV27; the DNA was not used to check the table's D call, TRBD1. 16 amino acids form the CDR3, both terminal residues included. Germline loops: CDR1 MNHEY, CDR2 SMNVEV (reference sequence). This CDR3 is CASSSAPGQGVQPQHF.

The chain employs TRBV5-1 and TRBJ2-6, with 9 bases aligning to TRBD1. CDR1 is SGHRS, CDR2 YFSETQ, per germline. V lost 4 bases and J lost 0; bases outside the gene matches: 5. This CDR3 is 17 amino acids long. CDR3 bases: TGCGCCAGCAGCCTGGGGGACAGGGCCTCTGGGGCCAACGTCCTGACTTTC. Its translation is CASSLGDRASGANVLTF.

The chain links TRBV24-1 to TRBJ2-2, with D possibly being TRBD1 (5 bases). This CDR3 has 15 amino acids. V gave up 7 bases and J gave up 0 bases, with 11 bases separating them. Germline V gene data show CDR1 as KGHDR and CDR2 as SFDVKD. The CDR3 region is CATRQGYTNTGELFF. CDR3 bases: TGTGCCACCAGGCAGGGATATACGAACACCGGGGAGCTGTTTTTT.

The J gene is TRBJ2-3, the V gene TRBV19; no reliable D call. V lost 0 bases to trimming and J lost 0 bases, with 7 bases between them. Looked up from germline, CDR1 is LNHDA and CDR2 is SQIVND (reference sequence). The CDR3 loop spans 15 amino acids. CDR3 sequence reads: CASSIDRSSTDTQYF. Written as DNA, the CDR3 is TGTGCCAGTAGTATAGATCGGTCTAGCACAGATACGCAGTATTTT.

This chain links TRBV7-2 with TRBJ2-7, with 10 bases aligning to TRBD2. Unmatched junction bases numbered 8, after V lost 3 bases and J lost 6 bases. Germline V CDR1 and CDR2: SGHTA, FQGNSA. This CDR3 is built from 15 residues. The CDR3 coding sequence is TGTGCCAGCAGCTTCCTACTAGCGGGGCGGGGCGAGCAGTACTTC. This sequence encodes CASSFLLAGRGEQYF.

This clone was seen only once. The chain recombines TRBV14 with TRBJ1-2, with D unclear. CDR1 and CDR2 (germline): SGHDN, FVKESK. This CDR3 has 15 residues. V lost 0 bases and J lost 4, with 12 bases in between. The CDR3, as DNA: TGTGCCAGCAGCCAAGATGCCACTCCCGGCTATGGCTACACCTTC. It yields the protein CASSQDATPGYGYTF.

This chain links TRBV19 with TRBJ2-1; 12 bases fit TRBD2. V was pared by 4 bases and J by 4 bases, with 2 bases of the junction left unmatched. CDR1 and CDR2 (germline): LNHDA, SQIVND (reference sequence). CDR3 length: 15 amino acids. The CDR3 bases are TGTGCCAGTAGTAACGGACTAGCGGGATACAATGAGCAGTTCTTC. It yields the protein CASSNGLAGYNEQFF.

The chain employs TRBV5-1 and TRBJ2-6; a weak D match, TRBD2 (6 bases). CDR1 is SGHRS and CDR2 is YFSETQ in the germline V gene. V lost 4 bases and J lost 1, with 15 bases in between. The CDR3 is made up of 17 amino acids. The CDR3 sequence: CASSAAGRSSGANVLTF. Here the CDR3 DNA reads TGCGCCAGCAGCGCGGCCGGGAGATCATCTGGGGCCAACGTCCTGACTTTC.

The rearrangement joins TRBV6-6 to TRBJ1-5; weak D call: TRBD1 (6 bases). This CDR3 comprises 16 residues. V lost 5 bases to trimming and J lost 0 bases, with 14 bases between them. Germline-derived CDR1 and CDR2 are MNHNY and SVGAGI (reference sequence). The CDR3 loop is CASSASTGYSNQPQHF. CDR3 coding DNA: TGTGCCAGCAGTGCCTCGACAGGTTATAGCAATCAGCCCCAGCATTTT.

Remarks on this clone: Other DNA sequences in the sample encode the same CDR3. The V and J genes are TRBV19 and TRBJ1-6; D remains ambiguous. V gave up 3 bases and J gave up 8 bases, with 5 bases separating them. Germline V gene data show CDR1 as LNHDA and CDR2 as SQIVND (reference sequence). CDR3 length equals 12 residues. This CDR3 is CASSIRDSPLHF. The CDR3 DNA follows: TGTGCCAGTAGTATCCGGGATTCACCCCTCCACTTT.

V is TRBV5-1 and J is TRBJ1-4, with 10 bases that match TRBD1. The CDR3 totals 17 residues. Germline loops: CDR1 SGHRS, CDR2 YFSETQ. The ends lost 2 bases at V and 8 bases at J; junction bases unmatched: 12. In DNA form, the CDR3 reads TGCGCCAGCAGCTTATCCGGGACAGGGGCGGTTGAGGAAAAACTGTTTTTT. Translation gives CASSLSGTGAVEEKLFF.

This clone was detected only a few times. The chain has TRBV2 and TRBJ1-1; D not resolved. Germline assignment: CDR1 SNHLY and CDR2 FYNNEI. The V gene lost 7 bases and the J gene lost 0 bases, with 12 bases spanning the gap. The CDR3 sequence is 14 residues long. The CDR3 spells CASTPLQLNTEAFF. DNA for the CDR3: TGTGCCAGCACACCACTTCAACTGAACACTGAAGCTTTCTTT.

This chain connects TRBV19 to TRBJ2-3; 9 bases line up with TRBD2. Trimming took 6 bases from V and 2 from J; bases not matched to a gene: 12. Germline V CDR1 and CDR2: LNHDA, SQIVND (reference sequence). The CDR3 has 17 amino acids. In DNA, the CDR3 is TGTGCCAGTAGAATCTTCATAGCGGGGGCCCCCACAGATACGCAGTATTTT. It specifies CASRIFIAGAPTDTQYF.